This T cell receptor (beta chain) was documented in a study of T cells after yellow fever vaccination (dated by TCRdb to 2018 to 2020). Broadly, across the study: Libraries from fractions with low cell numbers were prepared with the SMART-Seq v4 Ultra Low Input RNA kit. Two healthy male donors, one aged 18 to 30 and one aged 30 to 40 years, were included in the cohort. Bulk PBMC replicates and cell subsets were isolated from blood drawn at multiple timepoints before and after both primary and secondary immunization. To follow T-cell clones before and after both primary and booster YFV17D yellow fever vaccination, bulk TCR alpha and beta repertoires underwent longitudinal sequencing.

This clonotype was observed a handful of times. The clone's antigen remains unknown. Base qualities are not provided; no much larger clone lies one nucleotide away. As encoded in the germline V gene, CDR1 is MDHEN while CDR2 is SYDVKM. For this chain, trimming is 7 bases at the V end and 6 bases at the J end, and the number of junction bases without a gene match is 5. The CDR3 goes from the cysteine to the phenylalanine over 14 residues. Only the CDR3 portion is preserved as DNA: 42 bases, with reading frame beginning at the first base. TCR cDNA was synthesized by 5'RACE template switching, which introduced a universal primer site and unique molecular identifiers. cDNA synthesis was primed from both the TCR alpha and TCR beta constant segments. Library amplification involved two PCR steps, and the second step added sample barcodes and sequencing adapters. Sequencing of libraries was performed on Illumina HiSeq 2500 (2x100 bp) or NovaSeq (2x150 bp). For the original study's pipeline: MIGEC was used to demultiplex reads and collapse the reads into UMI consensus sequences, and MiXCR was used for V(D)J alignment. Vaccine-responding clonotypes were identified with edgeR using replicate PBMC samples, with FDR below 0.01 and a log2 fold change above 5 up to day 15 being required. Each bulk clonotype was labeled CD4 or CD8 based on which sequenced repertoire, CD4 or CD8, contained the clonotype at higher abundance. The raw public data were reprocessed by TCRdb itself: fastp quality trimming at Q25, MiXCR clonotype calling, in-frame beta chains only. Every distinct CDR3 protein forms one entry, paired with its most common genes and DNA. The authors' filters were not applied to this entry. Counted in this sample were roughly 250,000 distinct CDR3 sequences; around 13% of them appeared once. Less than 0.55% of the sample goes to the ten largest clones.

According to the study, the label for this sample's treatment or condition signals: live attenuated yellow fever vaccine strain. PBMCs were isolated from peripheral blood using a standard Ficoll-Paque protocol. Dynabeads CD4 and CD8 positive selection kits were used to isolate CD4 and CD8 T-cell fractions. TriZol was used to extract RNA from bulk PBMCs, CD4 and CD8 fractions, and dextramer-positive and dextramer-negative fractions. Broad study findings and their caveats: Because abundant contaminating clonotypes from the bulk population could be contained in FACS-sorted repertoires, computational filtering was required. Compared with the primary T-cell response, the secondary T-cell response was faster but weaker, reaching its peak on day 5 rather than on day 15. Most clones expanded after primary vaccination (around 96% of CD4 and around 89% of CD8) were re-detected after the booster, suggesting that broad memory maintenance occurred. A small share of clonotypes occurred in both CD4 and CD8 compartments, likely arising from convergent recombination. Only a couple of donors were included in the study, so the extent to which the findings can be generalized is limited.

The sample in question was CD4+ T cells sorted from PBMCs, obtained 45 days after the yellow fever booster vaccination. This sequence uses TRBV28 and TRBJ2-1; 11 junctional bases match TRBD2. This receptor was taken from a man aged 25-40 years who received the YFV17D yellow fever vaccine. The CDR3 region: CASKVAGGPNEQFF. The sequence in DNA is TGTGCCAGCAAGGTAGCGGGAGGGCCCAATGAGCAGTTCTTC.